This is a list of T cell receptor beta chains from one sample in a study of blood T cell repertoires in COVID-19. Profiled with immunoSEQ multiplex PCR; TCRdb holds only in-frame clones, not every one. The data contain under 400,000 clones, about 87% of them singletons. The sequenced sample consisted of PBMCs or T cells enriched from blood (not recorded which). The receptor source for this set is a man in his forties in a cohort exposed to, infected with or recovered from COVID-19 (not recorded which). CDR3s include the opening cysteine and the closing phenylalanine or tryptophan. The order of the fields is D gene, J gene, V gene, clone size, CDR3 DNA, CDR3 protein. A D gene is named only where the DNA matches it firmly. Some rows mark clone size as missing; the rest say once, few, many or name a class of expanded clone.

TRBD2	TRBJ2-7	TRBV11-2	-	TGTGCCAGCAGCCCCAAGGGTCACGGGACTAGCGACTACGAGCAGTACTTC	CASSPKGHGTSDYEQYF
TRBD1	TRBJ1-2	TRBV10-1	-	TGCGCCAGCAGCGACGGGACAGGGGCGATTTCAGATGGCTACACCTTC	CASSDGTGAISDGYTF
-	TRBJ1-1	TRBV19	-	TGTGCCAGTCGGACAGCGAACACTGAAGCTTTCTTT	CASRTANTEAFF
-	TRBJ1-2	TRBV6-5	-	TGTGCCAGCAGTTCCGACAGGTGGCTCCTTGGCTACACCTTC	CASSSDRWLLGYTF
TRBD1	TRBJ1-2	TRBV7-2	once	TGTGCCAGCAGCTTGGCGGGACAGGGCAACTATGGCTACACCTTC	CASSLAGQGNYGYTF
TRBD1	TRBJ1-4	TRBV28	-	TGTGCCAGCAGTGGGGCCGGGACAGATGAAAAACTGTTTTTT	CASSGAGTDEKLFF
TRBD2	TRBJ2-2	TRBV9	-	TGTGCCAGCAGCGGAATTGAGCGACTAGCGGGAGTCACCGGGGAGCTGTTTTTT	CASSGIERLAGVTGELFF
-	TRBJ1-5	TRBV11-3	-	TGTGCCAGCAACACAAAACTCGACGGGAGCATCTTAAGGCAGCCCCAGCATTTT	CASNTKLDGSILRQPQHF
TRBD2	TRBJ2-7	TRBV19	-	TGTGCCAGTAGTATGGGGACTAGCCGAACCTCCAACCTCCTCTACGAGCAGTACTTC	CASSMGTSRTSNLLYEQYF
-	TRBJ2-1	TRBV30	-	TGTGCCTGGACCTCGGGAAACGAGCAGTTCTTC	CAWTSGNEQFF
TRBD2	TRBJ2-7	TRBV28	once	TGTGCCAGCAGTGCACTAGCGGGAGTCCCTCCTACGGACGAGCAGTACTTC	CASSALAGVPPTDEQYF
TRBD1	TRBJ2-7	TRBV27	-	TGTGCCAGCAGTTCTGGACAGGGGTGGTCCTACGAGCAGTACTTC	CASSSGQGWSYEQYF
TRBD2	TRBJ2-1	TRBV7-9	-	TGTGCCAGCAGCACGACTAGCGGGATTTACAATGAGCAGTTCTTC	CASSTTSGIYNEQFF
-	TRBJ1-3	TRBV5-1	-	TGCGCCAGCAGATCTCTTATCTCTGGAAACACCATATATTTT	CASRSLISGNTIYF
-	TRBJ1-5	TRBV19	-	TGTGCCAGTAGTATTGCAGGGATGAATAGCAATCAGCCCCAGCATTTT	CASSIAGMNSNQPQHF
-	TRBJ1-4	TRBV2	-	TGTGCCGTACACAGGGATCCTAATGAAAAACTGTTTTTT	CAVHRDPNEKLFF